The entry below describes one T cell receptor (beta chain). The antigen is unknown. Peripheral blood came from all dose cohorts at three timepoints. The sample originates from a study of OX40 agonist ivuxolimab in advanced cancers. Germline values: CDR1 SNHLY, CDR2 FYNNEI. V dropped 6 bases and J dropped 7 bases, with 7 bases sitting between them. The CDR3 length is 11 residues. General study findings and limits: Average numbers of expanded clones were greater in CD8+ T cells than in CD4+. Some of the nonresponding patients also showed low levels of normalized T-cell clonal expansion. Within 6 weeks, CD4+ and CD8+ blood T cells expanded clonally at 0.1 to 3.0 mg/kg.

The repertoire was sequenced with immunoSEQ multiplex PCR; TCRdb's copy has only in-frame clones and lacks some. The sample holds approximately 73,000 clones, 87% seen once. Sequencing was performed on CD4+ or CD8+ T cells sorted from blood, taken in a trial of the OX40 agonist ivuxolimab. The sequence derives from an adult with an advanced solid tumor such as melanoma, head and neck, liver or kidney cancer. The V and J genes are TRBV2 and TRBJ2-1; no clear D. The CDR3 nucleotides read TGTGCCAGCAGGGTAGAGAATGAGCAGTTCTTC. This gives the protein CASRVENEQFF.